This T cell receptor (beta chain) was recovered during a study of T cells in women clearing cervical HPV infection. Study background: Cases were women with histologically confirmed HPV16-related CIN3 or worse, including a couple of invasive cancers.

Comment on this clone: As yet, its antigen is unknown.

Genomic DNA, averaging roughly 1,200 ng per sample, yielded TCR beta CDR3 via immunoSEQ. TCRdb keeps only in-frame clones here, not all; method: immunoSEQ multiplex PCR. The table lists roughly 38,000 clones. MY09/MY11 PCR detected cervical HPV DNA; dot-blot assigned genotypes. The study, taken as a whole, reports: Repertoire richness, not evenness, was significantly elevated in CIN3+ cases versus controls.

The material sequenced was blood buffy coat. The TCR sequence derives from a woman aged 18-70 years with a cervical HPV16 infection that either progressed to CIN3+ or cleared (not recorded which).

This CDR3 is CASSSQGLVNTEAFF. The CDR3 DNA, read in part, is TGTGCCAGCTCATCCCAGGGTCTGGTGAACACTGAA. The chain recombines TRBV18 with TRBJ1-1, with D possibly TRBD1 on 5 matching bases. The sequenced fragment ends 3 residues before the CDR3 boundary, so the rest is inferred from the germline J gene. Trimming stripped 5 bases from V and 0 bases from J, with 13 bases between. Looked up from germline, CDR1 is KGHSH and CDR2 is LQKENI. The length of the CDR3 is 15 residues.